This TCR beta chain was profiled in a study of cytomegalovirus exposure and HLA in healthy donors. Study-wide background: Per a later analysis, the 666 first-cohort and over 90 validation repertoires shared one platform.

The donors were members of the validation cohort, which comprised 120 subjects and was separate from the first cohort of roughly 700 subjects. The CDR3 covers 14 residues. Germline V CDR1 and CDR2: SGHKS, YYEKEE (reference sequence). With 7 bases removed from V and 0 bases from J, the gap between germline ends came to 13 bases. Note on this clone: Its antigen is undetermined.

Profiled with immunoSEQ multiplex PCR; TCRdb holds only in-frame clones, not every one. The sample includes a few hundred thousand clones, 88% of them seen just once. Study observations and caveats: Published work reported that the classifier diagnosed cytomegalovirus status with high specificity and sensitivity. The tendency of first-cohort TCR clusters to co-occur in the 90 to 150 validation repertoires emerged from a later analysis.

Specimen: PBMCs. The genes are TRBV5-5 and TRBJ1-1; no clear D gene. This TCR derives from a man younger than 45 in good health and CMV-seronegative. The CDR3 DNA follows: TGTGCCAGCCGGAGATCGGAGGTGAACACTGAAGCTTTCTTT. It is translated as CASRRSEVNTEAFF.